A single sample is the source of the 21 T cell receptor beta chains below, sequenced in a study of T cell responses to AZD1222 COVID-19 vaccine. Data came from immunoSEQ multiplex PCR; TCRdb stores just in-frame clones and leaves some out. The data contain roughly 170,000 clones, almost 90% of them singletons. Sequencing was performed on peripheral blood, taken on day 0 of AZD1222 vaccination. These receptors were taken from an adult in good health.

In DNA form, the CDR3 reads TGTGCCAGCAGCTTAAGTGCGAGGGAAGAAGCTTTCTTT. Translated: CASSLSAREEAFF. V and J are TRBV11-3 and TRBJ1-1; D call uncertain. The CDR3 covers 13 residues. CDR1 is SGHNT, CDR2 YENEEA, per germline. V was cut by 2 bases and J by 8 bases, with 12 bases left in between.

The CDR3 region has the DNA TGTGCCACCAGTGATTTTGGGACTAGCCCTGTGGAGACCCAGTACTTC. The encoded protein is CATSDFGTSPVETQYF. The chain couples TRBV24-1 to TRBJ2-5; 9 bases align to TRBD2. Looked up from germline, CDR1 is KGHDR and CDR2 is SFDVKD. J gave up 5 bases and V 1 base, and 7 bases lay outside the gene matches. This CDR3 contains 16 residues.

V gene TRBV6-1 combines with J gene TRBJ2-7, with D tentatively TRBD1 or TRBD2 (5 bases each). The CDR3 contains 16 residues. CDR1 is MNHNS and CDR2 is SASEGT in the germline V gene. Trimming left V 3 bases short and J 0 bases short, with 15 bases between. CDR3 nucleotides: TGTGCCAGCAGTGAGGAACCGGGACGGTCCTCCTACGAGCAGTACTTC. Translated: CASSEEPGRSSYEQYF.

V gene TRBV6-4 combines with J gene TRBJ2-3, with 8 bases identical to TRBD2. Germline values: CDR1 MRHNA, CDR2 SNTAGT. CDR3 length: 14 amino acids. Trimming cost V 5 bases and J 2 bases; bases outside gene matches: 3. The CDR3 loop reads CASSSGRHTDTQYF. The DNA of the CDR3 is TGTGCCAGCAGTAGCGGGAGACACACAGATACGCAGTATTTT.

V is TRBV6-5 and J is TRBJ2-4, with D perhaps TRBD1 (6 bases). Germline values: CDR1 MNHEY, CDR2 SVGAGI. The CDR3 is 13 amino acids. The V end was cut by 7 bases, the J end by 4 bases, with 11 bases between. The CDR3 region is CASIEGTKNIQYF. CDR3 nucleotide sequence: TGTGCCAGCATCGAGGGGACAAAAAACATTCAGTACTTC.

J is TRBJ2-7 and V is TRBV29-1, with TRBD2 matching over 12 bases. Germline V gene data show CDR1 as SQVTM and CDR2 as ANQGSEA. Germline trimming cut 0 bases from V and 7 bases from J; bases unmatched to any gene: 7. CDR3 length: 15 residues. CDR3: CSVEDPSGGAEEQYF. The CDR3 coding sequence is TGCAGCGTTGAAGATCCTAGCGGGGGGGCTGAAGAGCAGTACTTC.

The rearrangement links TRBV5-8 to TRBJ2-2; D call uncertain. Per the germline V gene, CDR1 is SGHTS and CDR2 is YDEGEE. Trimming pared 2 bases from V and 5 bases from J, leaving 7 bases between. This CDR3 spans 13 amino acids. CDR3 DNA: TGTGCCAGCAGCTTTAGGTCGACCGGGGAGCTGTTTTTT. The encoded protein is CASSFRSTGELFF.

The V call is TRBV9, the J call TRBJ1-1; 8 bases are shared with TRBD1. V was pared by 0 bases and J by 1 base, with 5 bases of the junction left unmatched. The CDR3 runs to 16 residues. Germline CDR1 SGDLS, CDR2 YYNGEE. Written as DNA, the CDR3 is TGTGCCAGCAGCGTAGAGGGGGACAGGCCGAACACTGAAGCTTTCTTT. It is translated as CASSVEGDRPNTEAFF.

This clone was seen more than once but under ten times. J is TRBJ1-4 and V is TRBV28, with D hard to call. V was trimmed by 6 bases and J by 8 bases, leaving 16 bases between them. Germline CDR1 is MDHEN and CDR2 is SYDVKM. CDR3 length: 14 amino acids. The CDR3 protein is CASRSFREREKLFF. CDR3 DNA: TGTGCCAGCAGGTCTTTTAGGGAAAGGGAAAAACTGTTTTTT. The whole variable domain, filled in from reference TRBV28 and TRBJ1-4, reads DVKVTQSSRYLVKRTGEKVFLECVQDMDHENMFWYRQDPGLGLRLIYFSYDVKMKEKGDIPEGYSVSREKKERFSLILESASTNQTSMYLCASRSFREREKLFFGSGTQLSVL.

The V gene is TRBV5-4, the J gene TRBJ2-2, with D tentatively TRBD1 or TRBD2 (5 bases each). The CDR3 runs 16 residues. Germline values: CDR1 SGHNT, CDR2 YYREEE (reference sequence). The V end was cut by 5 bases, the J end by 3 bases, with 17 bases between. CDR3 in amino acids: CASSQFRDRDTGELFF. The CDR3 DNA follows: TGTGCCAGCAGTCAATTTCGGGACCGCGACACCGGGGAGCTGTTTTTT.

The chain recombines TRBV7-8 with TRBJ2-1; tentative D call: TRBD2 (5 bases). The CDR3 has 16 residues. Trimming shortened V by 5 bases and J by 0 bases, and 14 bases separated the two germline ends. Germline loops: CDR1 SGHVS, CDR2 FQNEAQ. The CDR3 DNA sequence: TGTGCCAGCAGCCCCTCTAGCCAAAGCTCCTACAATGAGCAGTTCTTC. This codes for CASSPSSQSSYNEQFF.

This chain connects TRBV28 to TRBJ1-2; D is possibly TRBD1 (5 bases). There are 14 residues in the CDR3. The ends were cut back, 5 bases at V and 4 bases at J, with 14 bases in the middle. CDR1 MDHEN and CDR2 SYDVKM come from the germline V gene. CDR3 amino acids: CASSPPGPTYGYTF. DNA for the CDR3: TGTGCCAGCAGTCCCCCGGGGCCTACCTATGGCTACACCTTC.

The chain uses TRBV27 and TRBJ1-3; D remains unclear. This CDR3 spans 16 amino acids. CDR1 is MNHEY and CDR2 is SMNVEV in the germline V gene (reference sequence). V lost 5 bases and J lost 3, with 17 bases in between. CDR3 protein: CASSLDGSLVGNTIYF. The DNA for the CDR3 is TGTGCCAGCAGTCTCGACGGAAGCCTCGTTGGAAACACCATATATTTT.

The chain has TRBV28 and TRBJ1-6, with a weak D call TRBD1 (5 bases). This CDR3 has 15 residues. With 5 bases removed from V and 7 bases from J, the gap between germline ends came to 15 bases. Germline V gene data show CDR1 as MDHEN and CDR2 as SYDVKM. The CDR3 region has the DNA TGTGCCAGCAGTCCGTCGGGGCCGCAAAATTCACCCCTCCACTTT. Protein product: CASSPSGPQNSPLHF.

This clone was seen once. This rearrangement joins TRBV30 to TRBJ2-7, with 7 bases that match TRBD1. Trimming removed 4 bases from V and 7 bases from J; junction bases left unmatched: 7. This CDR3 spans 12 amino acids. Germline V gene sequence: CDR1 GTSNPN, CDR2 SVGIG (reference sequence). CDR3: CAWNRDSMEQYF. CDR3 bases: TGTGCCTGGAACCGGGACAGCATGGAGCAGTACTTC.

V usage is TRBV4-1 and J usage is TRBJ1-1, with TRBD1 matching over 7 bases. V lost 0 bases, J lost 11 bases, and 6 bases stayed unmatched. Germline values: CDR1 MGHRA, CDR2 YSYEKL. The CDR3 is made up of 13 amino acids. The CDR3 region has the DNA TGCGCCAGCAGCCAAGAGAGGGGGCTGGGGGCTTTCTTT. Translation: CASSQERGLGAFF.

J is TRBJ1-5 and V is TRBV24-1, with D unclear. V dropped 9 bases and J dropped 0 bases, with 11 bases sitting between them. Germline V CDR1 and CDR2: KGHDR, SFDVKD. CDR3 length: 14 amino acids. This CDR3 is CATSTPGSNQPQHF. As DNA, the CDR3 is TGTGCCACCTCCACGCCGGGTAGCAATCAGCCCCAGCATTTT.

The chain has TRBV19 and TRBJ2-2; possibly TRBD2 for D (5 bases). Germline CDR1 and CDR2: LNHDA and SQIVND (reference sequence). The V gene lost 4 bases and the J gene lost 4 bases, with 13 bases spanning the gap. The CDR3 spans 15 residues. The CDR3 coding sequence is TGTGCCAGTAGTACACGCCGACTAAGCACCGGGGAGCTGTTTTTT. It yields the protein CASSTRRLSTGELFF.

The chain couples TRBV5-6 to TRBJ2-7; TRBD1 agrees at 8 bases. CDR1 is SGHDT, CDR2 YYEEEE, per germline. V lost 2 bases and J lost 3; bases outside the gene matches: 4. The CDR3 length is 14 residues. CDR3 in DNA: TGTGCCAGCAGCTTTCCCGGACAGGGCTACGAGCAGTACTTC. Protein sequence: CASSFPGQGYEQYF.

The rearrangement joins TRBV10-2 to TRBJ1-2, with TRBD1 identical over 8 bases. V shed 6 bases and J 8 bases; nucleotides not matched to a gene: 11. This CDR3 comprises 14 residues. Germline CDR1 reads WSHSY; CDR2 reads SAAADI. CDR3 in DNA: TGCGCCAGCAGCGGAGGACAGGGAGCTTCGGGCTACACCTTC. Protein: CASSGGQGASGYTF.

The chain links TRBV3-1 (or the pseudogene TRBV3-2) to TRBJ1-2; TRBD1 is a possible D gene (5 bases). Germline V CDR1 and CDR2: LGHDT, YNNKEL (reference sequence). The CDR3 runs to 14 residues. Trimming removed 0 bases at V and 8 bases at J, with 13 bases between. This CDR3 reads CASSQDAGTRGYTF. CDR3 DNA sequence: TGTGCCAGCAGCCAAGACGCAGGGACGAGAGGCTACACCTTC.